Listed below are T cell receptor beta chains from one sample, sequenced in a study of shared clonotypes between healthy human individuals. Repertoires were generated with immunoSEQ multiplex PCR, while TCRdb's copy carries only in-frame clones and drops some. The repertoire includes 1,500,000 or so clones, approximately 98.5% of them detected once, and approximately 0.4% sits in the top ten. Source material: naive CD4+ T cells sorted from blood. These receptors all stem from a man in his thirties or forties in good health. Both conserved end residues are part of each CDR3. D genes are given only for firm matches. Size is stated for part of the rows, as once, few or many counts, or as a class when the clone is expanded.

TRBJ2-2,TRBV28,.,.,CASRSQGSPRSGELFF,TGTGCCAGCAGATCACAGGGAAGTCCTCGTTCCGGGGAGCTGTTTTTT
TRBJ2-1,TRBV29-1,.,TRBD1,CSVGDRVRNEQFF,TGCAGCGTTGGGGACAGGGTACGCAATGAGCAGTTCTTC
TRBJ1-1,TRBV11-3,.,.,CASSAAMNTEAFF,TGTGCCAGCAGCGCAGCGATGAACACTGAAGCTTTCTTT
TRBJ2-2,TRBV7-2,once,TRBD2,CASSLVGLAAGELFF,TGTGCCAGCAGCTTAGTGGGTCTAGCGGCCGGGGAGCTGTTTTTT
TRBJ2-1,TRBV28,.,TRBD1,CASSLMTGVDEQFF,TGTGCCAGCAGTCTAATGACAGGGGTCGATGAGCAGTTCTTC
TRBJ2-7,TRBV10-3,.,TRBD1,CAISEGQGFHEQYF,TGTGCCATCAGTGAGGGACAGGGGTTCCACGAGCAGTACTTC
TRBJ1-4,TRBV7-6,.,.,CASSSFPTENNEKLFF,TGTGCCAGCAGCTCCTTCCCTACAGAAAATAATGAAAAACTGTTTTTT
TRBJ2-2,TRBV5-1,.,TRBD1,CASSGFEGGYTGELFF,TGCGCCAGCAGCGGGTTTGAAGGGGGCTATACCGGGGAGCTGTTTTTT
TRBJ2-7,TRBV10-2,.,.,CASSARTRTPYEQYF,TGCGCCAGCAGCGCCCGGACTCGTACTCCCTACGAGCAGTACTTC
TRBJ2-1,TRBV10-3,.,.,CAISELDLSYNEQFF,TGTGCCATCAGTGAGTTGGACCTCTCCTACAATGAGCAGTTCTTC
TRBJ2-5,TRBV12-5,.,TRBD1,CASGLEGQGKETQYF,TGTGCTAGTGGTTTAGAGGGACAGGGCAAAGAGACCCAGTACTTC
TRBJ1-5,TRBV30,.,TRBD1,CAWSVQGGLNQPQHF,TGTGCCTGGAGTGTACAGGGGGGTCTTAATCAGCCCCAGCATTTT
TRBJ2-7,TRBV9,.,TRBD2,CASSLHGGGLAAPYEQYF,TGTGCCAGCAGCTTACACGGAGGGGGACTAGCGGCACCCTACGAGCAGTACTTC
TRBJ2-2,TRBV7-8,.,.,CASSLGSYTGELFF,TGTGCCAGCAGCTTAGGCTCTTACACCGGGGAGCTGTTTTTT
TRBJ2-7,TRBV20-1,once,.,CSARGDLRQYF,TGCAGTGCTAGGGGGGACCTGAGGCAGTACTTC
TRBJ2-7,TRBV6-1,once,TRBD1,CASSDSGQGAYEQYF,TGTGCCAGCAGTGATAGCGGACAGGGGGCGTACGAGCAGTACTTC
TRBJ1-2,TRBV14,.,.,CASSQPSPGHRESYGYTF,TGTGCCAGCAGCCAGCCTTCCCCGGGACACCGAGAATCCTATGGCTACACCTTC
TRBJ2-1,TRBV9,once,.,CASSVELAYNEQFF,TGTGCCAGCAGCGTAGAGCTAGCCTACAATGAGCAGTTCTTC
TRBJ2-5,TRBV5-4,.,TRBD2,CASSSRSSGGETQYF,TGTGCCAGCAGCTCAAGGTCTAGCGGAGGGGAGACCCAGTACTTC
TRBJ2-1,TRBV9,.,TRBD1,CASTPEDRGYNEQFF,TGTGCCAGCACCCCGGAAGACAGGGGTTACAATGAGCAGTTCTTC
TRBJ2-5,TRBV6-1,.,.,CASREEETQYF,TGTGCCAGCAGAGAGGAAGAGACCCAGTACTTC
TRBJ1-4,TRBV7-9,.,.,CASSSERGWEEKLFF,TGTGCCAGCAGCTCCGAGAGGGGCTGGGAAGAAAAACTGTTTTTT
TRBJ2-1,TRBV2,.,TRBD1,CASSYGQGEFF,TGTGCCAGCAGTTATGGACAGGGGGAGTTCTTC
TRBJ2-1,TRBV18,.,TRBD2,CASSPPSLAGYNEQFF,TGTGCCAGCTCACCACCGTCACTAGCGGGCTACAATGAGCAGTTCTTC
TRBJ2-6,TRBV5-1,.,.,CASSAASGNSGANVLTF,TGCGCCAGCAGCGCGGCCTCAGGGAACTCTGGGGCCAACGTCCTGACTTTC
TRBJ1-4,TRBV5-4,once,.,CASSLGITTNEKLFF,TGTGCCAGCAGCTTGGGGATAACAACTAATGAAAAACTGTTTTTT
TRBJ2-7,TRBV4-1,.,TRBD2,CASSQDSLAGVGSGGEQYF,TGCGCCAGCAGCCAAGACTCGCTAGCGGGAGTCGGATCCGGGGGCGAGCAGTACTTC
TRBJ2-2,TRBV5-1,.,.,CASSPRGNTGELFF,TGCGCCAGCAGCCCCAGAGGTAACACCGGGGAGCTGTTTTTT
TRBJ2-1,TRBV10-1,.,TRBD1,CASSRTGVYNEQFF,TGCGCCAGCAGTAGGACAGGAGTCTACAATGAGCAGTTCTTC
TRBJ2-2,TRBV5-1,.,.,CASSLGGSDTGELFF,TGCGCCAGCAGCTTGGGTGGATCGGACACCGGGGAGCTGTTTTTT
TRBJ2-5,TRBV30,.,TRBD2,CAWSPRTAGVRTQYF,TGTGCCTGGAGTCCCAGGACAGCGGGAGTACGGACCCAGTACTTC
TRBJ1-2,TRBV6-1,.,TRBD1,CASSEAPTGNYGYTF,TGTGCCAGCAGTGAAGCCCCGACAGGGAACTATGGCTACACCTTC